The text below deals with one TCR beta chain. Its matching antigen is unknown. The data derive from a study of T cell repertoires in cytomegalovirus infection. TCRdb analysed the reads with MiXCR anew, one entry per CDR3 protein. Of hundreds of thousands of distinct CDR3 sequences listed, approximately 40% are singletons. With V trimmed by 1 base and J by 8 bases, 0 bases remained unmatched. The CDR3 has 13 amino acids. Germline V gene sequence: CDR1 LGHDT, CDR2 YNNKEL (reference sequence). This TCR was sampled from a human donor in good health (CMV status not recorded). Some clones in this sample may be carry-over from other donors' samples. This sample comprised cultured PBMCs, obtained from culture after CMV antigen stimulation. The V gene is TRBV3-1, the J gene TRBJ2-1, with 9 bases fitting TRBD2. CDR3: CASSQVAGDEQFF. CDR3 sequence (DNA): TGTGCCAGCAGCCAAGTAGCGGGAGATGAGCAGTTCTTC.